A selection of T cell receptor beta chains follows, all from one sample in a study of beta chain features in type 1 diabetes. Measured with immunoSEQ multiplex PCR; TCRdb has only the in-frame clones, and not every one. Of roughly 150,000 clones in the sample, approximately 10% are singletons; the top ten hold around 2.1%. The sequenced sample consisted of central memory CD4+ T cells from blood. These receptors were obtained from a young man in good health. Each CDR3 is given with its conserved first and last residue. D genes are given only for firm matches. The size of a clone is reported for some rows only, either as once, few or many, or as a class for expanded clones.

v_call,clone_size,d_call,j_call,cdr3_aa,cdr3_nt
TRBV5-1,.,.,TRBJ1-3,CASSTASSGNTIYF,TGCGCCAGCAGCACAGCAAGCTCTGGAAACACCATATATTTT
TRBV7-9,.,TRBD1,TRBJ2-3,CASSSGTGDTDTQYF,TGTGCCAGCAGTTCCGGGACAGGGGACACAGATACGCAGTATTTT
TRBV28,few,.,TRBJ2-7,CASRSSYEQYF,TGTGCCAGCAGGAGCTCCTACGAGCAGTACTTC
TRBV9,.,.,TRBJ2-3,CASTGRGGTDTQYF,TGTGCCAGCACTGGCAGGGGAGGCACAGATACGCAGTATTTT
TRBV10-3,few,.,TRBJ2-5,CAISESRGPPGTQYF,TGTGCCATCAGTGAGTCGAGGGGACCCCCAGGGACCCAGTACTTC
TRBV6-6,.,TRBD1,TRBJ2-4,CASSYTPGQGAQYF,TGTGCCAGCAGTTACACCCCGGGACAGGGGGCCCAGTACTTC
TRBV29-1,few,.,TRBJ2-3,CSVGGAAGDTQYF,TGCAGCGTTGGTGGGGCCGCCGGAGATACGCAGTATTTT
TRBV28,few,TRBD1,TRBJ2-1,CASSQPGQGYNEQFF,TGTGCCAGCAGTCAGCCGGGACAGGGGTACAATGAGCAGTTCTTC
TRBV27,many,TRBD2,TRBJ2-4,CASNREGRGNIQYF,TGTGCCAGCAACCGGGAGGGAAGGGGAAACATTCAGTACTTC
TRBV19,few,.,TRBJ1-6,CASSTPGYNSPLHF,TGTGCCAGTAGTACCCCAGGATATAATTCACCCCTCCACTTT
TRBV5-4,few,.,TRBJ1-6,CASSLSNSPLHF,TGTGCCAGCAGCTTGAGTAATTCACCCCTCCACTTT
TRBV9,few,.,TRBJ1-4,CASSVDGMEDEKLFF,TGTGCCAGCAGCGTAGATGGGATGGAGGATGAAAAACTGTTTTTT
TRBV7-2,few,TRBD2,TRBJ2-5,CASSSTSGRGTQYF,TGTGCCAGCAGCTCTACTAGCGGGAGAGGGACCCAGTACTTC